This entry lists 10 T cell receptor beta chains sequenced from one sample in a study of blood T cell repertoires in COVID-19. TCRdb keeps only in-frame clones here, not all; method: immunoSEQ multiplex PCR. The profile shows roughly 200,000 clones, roughly 90% of them singletons. The source material was peripheral blood. All receptors derive from a man between 35 and 55 years old with acute or convalescent COVID-19.

The J gene is TRBJ1-2, the V gene TRBV18; TRBD1 matches 10 bases. V shed 1 base, J shed 8 bases, and the junction held 7 bases outside the gene matches. Germline lookup yields CDR1 KGHSH and CDR2 LQKENI. CDR3 size: 15 residues. The DNA of the CDR3 is TGTGCCAGCTCACCACGGGACAGGGGATTCGACGGCTACACCTTC. As protein: CASSPRDRGFDGYTF.

This chain connects TRBV28 to TRBJ1-5; D remains ambiguous. This CDR3 has 14 amino acids. Trimming removed 3 bases from V and 4 bases from J, with 10 bases in between. Germline-derived CDR1 and CDR2 are MDHEN and SYDVKM. The CDR3 nucleotides read TGTGCCAGCAGTTTTCTAGGAATTAATCAGCCCCAGCATTTT. It codes for CASSFLGINQPQHF.

The chain joins TRBV5-4 to TRBJ2-1; 10 bases are shared with TRBD2. V shed 5 bases and J 9 bases; nucleotides not matched to a gene: 14. The CDR3 sequence is 16 residues long. Germline CDR1 is SGHNT and CDR2 is YYREEE (reference sequence). DNA for the CDR3: TGTGCCAGCAGGCGGGGGGCGAGCGGGGGGGCCGGTGAGCAGTTCTTC. Residues: CASRRGASGGAGEQFF.

V usage is TRBV30 and J usage is TRBJ2-2; 7 bases line up with TRBD1. V lost 0 bases and J lost 3; bases outside the gene matches: 4. The germline V gene encodes CDR1 GTSNPN and CDR2 SVGIG (reference sequence). The CDR3 consists of 15 residues. The CDR3 DNA is TGTGCCTGGAGTGTCTACAGGGGTGACACCGGGGAGCTGTTTTTT. It codes for CAWSVYRGDTGELFF.

The rearrangement uses TRBV4-1 and TRBJ1-2, with D uncertain. The germline V and J ends were trimmed by 0 bases and 4 bases, with 9 bases remaining between them. This CDR3 region has 14 residues. Germline lookup yields CDR1 MGHRA and CDR2 YSYEKL. The CDR3 protein is CASSQEGNSYGYTF. As DNA, the CDR3 is TGCGCCAGCAGCCAAGAAGGCAACAGCTATGGCTACACCTTC.

This clone occurred once. The chain employs TRBV19 and TRBJ2-7; 8 bases map to TRBD2. The trim removed 3 bases at V and 6 bases at J, leaving 4 bases unmatched. There are 13 residues in the CDR3. CDR1 and CDR2 (germline): LNHDA, SQIVND (reference sequence). The CDR3 DNA reads TGTGCCAGTAGTATGGCGGGGGGCGGCGAGCAGTACTTC. Its protein is CASSMAGGGEQYF.

This chain links TRBV10-1 with TRBJ2-2, with 8 bases matching TRBD2. The V segment lost 7 bases and the J segment 6 bases; nucleotides outside the gene matches: 10. The CDR3 consists of 15 residues. CDR1 and CDR2 (germline): WNHNN, SYGVQD (reference sequence). CDR3 DNA: TGCGCCAGCAATGACCCGGGGGGGCACCCCGGGGAGCTGTTTTTT. Protein sequence: CASNDPGGHPGELFF.

The genes are TRBV28 and TRBJ1-6; possible D gene TRBD1, 5 bases. The CDR3 length is 15 residues. Germline CDR1 reads MDHEN; CDR2 reads SYDVKM. V was trimmed by 6 bases and J by 2 bases, leaving 11 bases between them. The CDR3, as DNA: TGTGCCAGCAGCCCAGGGCTTACCTATAATTCACCCCTCCACTTT. It translates to CASSPGLTYNSPLHF.

The rearrangement links TRBV7-9 to TRBJ2-7; D remains unclear. Between the trimmed V and J ends, which lost 3 bases and 4 bases, there was a span of 7 bases. CDR1 and CDR2 from the germline V gene are SEHNR and FQNEAQ (reference sequence). This CDR3 contains 12 residues. The CDR3: CASSFGLYEQYF. CDR3 sequence (DNA): TGTGCCAGCAGCTTTGGCCTTTACGAGCAGTACTTC.

V usage is TRBV5-4 and J usage is TRBJ2-3; maybe TRBD2 (6 bases). In germline, CDR1 is SGHNT, CDR2 YYREEE (reference sequence). Trimming removed 4 bases at V and 0 bases at J, with 12 bases between. The CDR3 is 15 amino acids. The CDR3 sequence is CASSGRGPSTDTQYF. The CDR3 DNA is TGTGCCAGCAGCGGGCGGGGCCCTAGCACAGATACGCAGTATTTT.